This TCR beta chain is drawn from a study of technical replicates of blood from a handful of donors. Method: immunoSEQ multiplex PCR; TCRdb's copy keeps in-frame clones and lacks some. The repertoire includes about 68,000 clones, 95% to 97% of them detected once, and roughly 0.25% sits in the top ten. Sequenced: T cells isolated from PBMCs. The source of this sequence is a human donor in good health.

CDR3 DNA sequence: TGTGCCAGCAGCTTAGGGCTGGCTAGCGGGACAGATACGCAGTATTTT. This gives the protein CASSLGLASGTDTQYF. V is TRBV7-3 and J is TRBJ2-3, with 8 bases aligning to TRBD2. This CDR3 spans 16 amino acids. Germline-derived CDR1 and CDR2 are SGHTA and FQGTGA. With 2 bases clipped from V and 3 bases from J, the junction kept 7 bases outside the gene matches.